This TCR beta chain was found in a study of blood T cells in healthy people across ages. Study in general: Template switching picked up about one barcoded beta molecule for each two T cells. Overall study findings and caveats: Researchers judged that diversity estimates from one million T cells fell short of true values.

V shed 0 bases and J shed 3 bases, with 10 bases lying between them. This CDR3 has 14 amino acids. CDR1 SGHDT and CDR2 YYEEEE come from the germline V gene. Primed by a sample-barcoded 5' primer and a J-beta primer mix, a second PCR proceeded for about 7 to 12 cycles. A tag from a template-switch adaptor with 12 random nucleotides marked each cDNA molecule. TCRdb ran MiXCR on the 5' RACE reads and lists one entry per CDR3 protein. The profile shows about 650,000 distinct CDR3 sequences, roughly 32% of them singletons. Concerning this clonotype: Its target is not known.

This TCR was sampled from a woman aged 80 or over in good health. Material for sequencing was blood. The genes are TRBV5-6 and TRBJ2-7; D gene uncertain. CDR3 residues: CASSLALENYEQYF. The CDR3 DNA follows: TGTGCCAGCAGCTTGGCCTTGGAGAACTACGAGCAGTACTTC. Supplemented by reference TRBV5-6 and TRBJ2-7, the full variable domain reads DAGVTQSPTHLIKTRGQQVTLRCSPKSGHDTVSWYQQALGQGPQFIFQYYEEEERQRGNFPDRFSGHQFPNYSSELNVNALLLGDSALYLCASSLALENYEQYFGPGTRLTVT.